Listed below are T cell receptor beta chains from one sample, sequenced in a study of CXCR3-negative and CXCR3-positive naive CD8 T cells. TCRdb re-analyzed the 5' RACE reads; it lists each CDR3 protein once, without DNA. The listing contains under 85,000 distinct CDR3 sequences. The sequencing sample was made of naive CXCR3+ CD8+ T cells from blood. The receptors shown here come from a human donor in good health. Some clones in this sample may be carry-over from other donors' samples. Both conserved end residues are part of each CDR3.

v_call: TRBV12-3/TRBV12-4
j_call: TRBJ2-6
cdr3_aa: CASTTGTGDSSGANVLTF

v_call: TRBV9
j_call: TRBJ1-1
cdr3_aa: CASSAGFTENTEAFF

v_call: TRBV25-1
j_call: TRBJ2-3
cdr3_aa: CASSDVGTGLDTQYF

v_call: TRBV28
j_call: TRBJ2-5
cdr3_aa: CTSNWGLAGVQETQYF

v_call: TRBV7-9
j_call: TRBJ1-1
cdr3_aa: CASVPKGDTEAFF

v_call: TRBV20-1
j_call: TRBJ2-1
cdr3_aa: CSARDTRREGDEQFF

v_call: TRBV21-1
j_call: TRBJ2-2
cdr3_aa: CASKKTPGLNTGELFF

v_call: TRBV12-3/TRBV12-4
j_call: TRBJ1-5
cdr3_aa: CASRVGYQPQHF

v_call: TRBV5-1
j_call: TRBJ1-1
cdr3_aa: CASSPGEGATEAFF

v_call: TRBV12-3/TRBV12-4
j_call: TRBJ2-3
cdr3_aa: CASTSPGWTTGGTDTQYF

v_call: TRBV6-6
j_call: TRBJ2-7
cdr3_aa: CASTIPTVIPHEQYF

v_call: TRBV28
j_call: TRBJ1-2
cdr3_aa: CASSPGQGVYGYTF

v_call: TRBV28
j_call: TRBJ2-7
cdr3_aa: CASSLVGGSYEQYF

v_call: TRBV4-1
j_call: TRBJ1-5
cdr3_aa: CASSQVGDNQPQHF

v_call: TRBV5-1
j_call: TRBJ2-7
cdr3_aa: CASSSTRDRSSYEQYF

v_call: TRBV20-1
j_call: TRBJ1-4
cdr3_aa: CSASGTGDEKLFF

v_call: TRBV6-1
j_call: TRBJ1-5
cdr3_aa: CASSWGMSNQPQHF

v_call: TRBV28
j_call: TRBJ2-7
cdr3_aa: CASSLQQWPQGTTSYEQYF

v_call: TRBV28
j_call: TRBJ2-7
cdr3_aa: CASSPRVQPYEQYF

v_call: TRBV4-1
j_call: TRBJ2-7
cdr3_aa: CASSQADSGSYEQYF

v_call: TRBV7-9
j_call: TRBJ2-7
cdr3_aa: CASTADGGGLGQYF

v_call: TRBV9
j_call: TRBJ1-1
cdr3_aa: CASSPYQGAMNTEAFF

v_call: TRBV6-6
j_call: TRBJ2-5
cdr3_aa: CASRDSSQETQYF

v_call: TRBV10-3
j_call: TRBJ2-3
cdr3_aa: CAISSPGAADRQHTQYF

v_call: TRBV5-4
j_call: TRBJ2-2
cdr3_aa: CASSGGLAAATGELFF

v_call: TRBV4-3
j_call: TRBJ2-7
cdr3_aa: CASSQSPGATYEQYF

v_call: TRBV29-1
j_call: TRBJ1-1
cdr3_aa: CSFSGFGNTEAFF

v_call: TRBV13
j_call: TRBJ2-5
cdr3_aa: CASSSRTSGGVQETQYF

v_call: TRBV10-3
j_call: TRBJ1-1
cdr3_aa: CAIGPGTQTPGGAFF

v_call: TRBV6-5
j_call: TRBJ2-3
cdr3_aa: CASSYSWAGGSTDTQYF

v_call: TRBV5-4
j_call: TRBJ2-1
cdr3_aa: CASSFWTGGYEQFF

v_call: TRBV28
j_call: TRBJ1-1
cdr3_aa: CASSLYKWRNTEAFF

v_call: TRBV5-1
j_call: TRBJ2-7
cdr3_aa: CASSPGGVRDVYEQYF

v_call: TRBV7-9
j_call: TRBJ2-4
cdr3_aa: CASSRQILAKNIQYF

v_call: TRBV10-2
j_call: TRBJ2-7
cdr3_aa: CASSELPGHQYEQYF

v_call: TRBV5-6
j_call: TRBJ2-7
cdr3_aa: CASSGAWGYEQYF

v_call: TRBV29-1
j_call: TRBJ2-7
cdr3_aa: CSVDDSYEQYF

v_call: TRBV12-3/TRBV12-4
j_call: TRBJ2-5
cdr3_aa: CASSLSGGLQETQYF

v_call: TRBV27
j_call: TRBJ2-3
cdr3_aa: CASSSPRTGELTDTQYF

v_call: TRBV5-6
j_call: TRBJ1-1
cdr3_aa: CASSSDKNTEAFF

v_call: TRBV7-3
j_call: TRBJ2-5
cdr3_aa: CASSFLGGHRETQYF

v_call: TRBV20-1
j_call: TRBJ2-7
cdr3_aa: CSVHRDREYEQYF

v_call: TRBV4-2
j_call: TRBJ2-1
cdr3_aa: CASSQVSGGANEQFF

v_call: TRBV28
j_call: TRBJ2-7
cdr3_aa: CASSQGLAYEQYF

v_call: TRBV7-9
j_call: TRBJ1-1
cdr3_aa: CASTFSGPGVEAFF

v_call: TRBV3-1
j_call: TRBJ2-2
cdr3_aa: CAVGTSGAMWDTGELFF

v_call: TRBV6-5
j_call: TRBJ1-2
cdr3_aa: CASSFGKGYTF

v_call: TRBV12-3/TRBV12-4
j_call: TRBJ2-7
cdr3_aa: CASSFQGGTGGAEQYF

v_call: TRBV2
j_call: TRBJ2-1
cdr3_aa: CASSGTGFSYNEQFF